The text below deals with one T cell receptor beta chain. Its specificity is unknown. This sample was included in a study of OX40 agonist ivuxolimab in advanced cancers. The overall study: Cancers in dose escalation were hepatocellular, melanoma, renal cell and head and neck.

Study-wide results and limits: The mean number of expanded clones was higher in CD8+ T cells than in CD4+. Those patients achieving a partial response at 0.1-3.0 mg/kg showed among the lowest clonal expansion.

Only in-frame clones appear in the TCRdb table, and some are missing; sequencing was by immunoSEQ multiplex PCR. The sample shows some 73,000 clones, 85% to 90% of them seen only once. Baseline was the first blood sampling point, followed by cycle 4 day 1 and cycle 7 day 1. The germline V gene has CDR1 SGHDT and CDR2 YYEEEE. The CDR3 is 16 residues long. V gave up 0 bases and J gave up 0 bases, with 11 bases separating them. The V and J genes are TRBV5-6 and TRBJ2-3; D is possibly TRBD1 or TRBD2 (5 bases each). This clonotype was obtained from an adult with an advanced solid tumor such as melanoma, head and neck, liver or kidney cancer. The starting material was CD4+ or CD8+ T cells sorted from blood, obtained in a trial of the OX40 agonist ivuxolimab. The CDR3 coding sequence is TGTGCCAGCAGCTTGGCCGGGGCGTCTAGCACAGATACGCAGTATTTT. Amino acid sequence: CASSLAGASSTDTQYF. Full variable domain (missing parts from reference TRBV5-6 and TRBJ2-3): DAGVTQSPTHLIKTRGQQVTLRCSPKSGHDTVSWYQQALGQGPQFIFQYYEEEERQRGNFPDRFSGHQFPNYSSELNVNALLLGDSALYLCASSLAGASSTDTQYFGPGTRLTVL.